The entry below describes one T cell receptor beta chain. As yet, its antigen is unknown. This CDR3 contains 14 residues. The V and J ends lost 6 bases and 6 bases, in that order; junction bases with no gene match: 4. Germline V CDR1 and CDR2: LNHDA, SQIVND (reference sequence). TCRalpha and TCRbeta libraries used 5'RACE with constant-segment primers and UMIs. TCRdb redid the calling of the 5' RACE reads with MiXCR, one entry per CDR3 protein. The sample yields around 110,000 distinct CDR3 sequences, roughly an eighth seen once. This sample is drawn from a study of T-cell memory formation after mild COVID-19. The overall study: In these data, TCR clusters were largely donor specific. Regarding the study as a whole: Clones that contracted clustered mainly in CM and EM if CD4+ and in EMRA if CD8+. Detection of some responders pre-infection suggested pre-existing cross-reactive memory T cells participated.

This clonotype was obtained from an adult woman who had mild COVID-19 (a few samples of this study predate the infection). Cell type and time point are not known. The rearrangement uses TRBV19 and TRBJ1-6; 8 nucleotides line up with TRBD1. The source material was PBMCs or a T cell subset sorted from them (not recorded which). The CDR3, as DNA: TGTGCCAGTAGCCTTGGACAGGGTAATTCACCCCTCCACTTT. As protein: CASSLGQGNSPLHF.